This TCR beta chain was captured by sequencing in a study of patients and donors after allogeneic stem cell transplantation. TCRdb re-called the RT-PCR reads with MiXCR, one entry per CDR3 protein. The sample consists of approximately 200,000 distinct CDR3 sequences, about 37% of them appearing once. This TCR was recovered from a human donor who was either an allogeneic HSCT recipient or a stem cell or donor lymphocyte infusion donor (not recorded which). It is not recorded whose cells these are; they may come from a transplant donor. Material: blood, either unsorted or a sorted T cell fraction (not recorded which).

CDR3 sequence: CASKLAGPGSQYF. CDR3 in DNA: TGCGCCAGCAAACTAGCGGGCCCGGGCTCGCAGTATTTT. The gene calls are TRBV5-1 and TRBJ2-3; 9 bases map to TRBD2. The CDR3 is 13 residues long. V lost 6 bases, J lost 10 bases, and 9 bases stayed unmatched. CDR1 and CDR2 (germline): SGHRS, YFSETQ.